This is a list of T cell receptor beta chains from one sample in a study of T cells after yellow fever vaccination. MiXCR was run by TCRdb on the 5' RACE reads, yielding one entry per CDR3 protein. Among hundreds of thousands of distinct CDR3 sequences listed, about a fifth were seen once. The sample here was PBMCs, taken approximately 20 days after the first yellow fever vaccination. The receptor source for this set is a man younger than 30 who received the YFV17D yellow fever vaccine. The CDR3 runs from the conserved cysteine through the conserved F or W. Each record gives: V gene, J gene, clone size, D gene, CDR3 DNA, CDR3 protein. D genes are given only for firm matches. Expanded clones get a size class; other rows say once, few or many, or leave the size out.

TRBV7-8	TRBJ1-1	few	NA	TGTGCCAGCAGCTACCTTCCGGGACCGCGGAACACTGAAGCTTTCTTT	CASSYLPGPRNTEAFF
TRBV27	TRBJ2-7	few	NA	TGTGCCAGCAGTTTTAGTTACAACTCCTACGAGCAGTACTTC	CASSFSYNSYEQYF
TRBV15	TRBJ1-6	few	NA	TGTGCCACCAGCAGAGATGTAATTTTGGTGCCTAGGTCACCCCTCCACTTT	CATSRDVILVPRSPLHF
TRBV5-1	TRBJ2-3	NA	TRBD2	TGCGCCAGCAGCCCGGGGACTAGCGGGGAGCCTAGCACAGATACGCAGTATTTT	CASSPGTSGEPSTDTQYF
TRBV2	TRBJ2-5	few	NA	TGTGCCAGCAGTGAGCCCCCTCCGGGGGAGACCCAGTACTTC	CASSEPPPGETQYF
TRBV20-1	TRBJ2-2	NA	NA	TGCAGTGCTAGGGGGATTGACACCGGGGAGCTGTTTTTT	CSARGIDTGELFF
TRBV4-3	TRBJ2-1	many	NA	TGCGCCAGCAGCCAAGACACCTCGGGCTACAATGAGCAGTTCTTC	CASSQDTSGYNEQFF
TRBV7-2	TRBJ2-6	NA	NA	TGTGCCGGAAACAGCCTAGTTGGGGGGGCCAACGTCCTGACTTTC	CAGNSLVGGANVLTF
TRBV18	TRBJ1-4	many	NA	TGTGCCAGCTCACCATCGTTGACAGATGAAAAACTGTTTTTT	CASSPSLTDEKLFF
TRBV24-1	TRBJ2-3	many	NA	TGTGCCACCAGTAGACCCGTCGCGGATACGCAGTATTTT	CATSRPVADTQYF
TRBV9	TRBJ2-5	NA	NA	TGTGCCAGCAGCCCAAGAAGGGGGGGGCAGGAGACCCAGTACTTC	CASSPRRGGQETQYF
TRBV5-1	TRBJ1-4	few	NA	TGCGCCAGCAGCTTGGCCGCGGGCAATGAAAAACTGTTTTTT	CASSLAAGNEKLFF
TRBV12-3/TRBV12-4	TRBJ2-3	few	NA	TGTGCCAGCAGTTTAGAGCTGGACTACACAGATACGCAGTATTTT	CASSLELDYTDTQYF
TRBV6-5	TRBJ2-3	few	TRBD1	TGTGCCAGCAGTTTTTCGCCGGGACAGGGGGTAGCAGATACGCAGTATTTT	CASSFSPGQGVADTQYF
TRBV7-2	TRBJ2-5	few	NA	TGTGCCAGCAGCTCGCCAGTCCAAGAGACCCAGTACTTC	CASSSPVQETQYF
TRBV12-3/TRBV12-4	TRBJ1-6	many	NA	TGTGCCAGCAGTCCCCCTTTTACACCCCTCCACTTT	CASSPPFTPLHF
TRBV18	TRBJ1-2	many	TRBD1	TGTGCCAGCTCAACCGGGACAGGGGACTATGGCTACACCTTC	CASSTGTGDYGYTF
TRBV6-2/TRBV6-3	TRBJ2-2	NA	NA	TGTGCCAGCAGTTTCGCCACGAACACCGGGGAGCTGTTTTTT	CASSFATNTGELFF
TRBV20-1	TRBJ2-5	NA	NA	TGCAGTGCTCAGGCAGGGTTGGAGACCCAGTACTTC	CSAQAGLETQYF
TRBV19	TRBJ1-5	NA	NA	TGTGCCAGTACCCAACAGGGAGGATCTATTCAGCCCCAGCATTTT	CASTQQGGSIQPQHF
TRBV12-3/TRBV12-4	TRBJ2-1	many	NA	TGTGCCAGCAGCCCCAGAGGGGATGCTCGGAATGAGCAGTTCTTC	CASSPRGDARNEQFF
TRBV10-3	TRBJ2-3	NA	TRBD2	TGTGCCATCAGTGCGGCTAGCGGGGGGCTCCCAGATACGCAGTATTTT	CAISAASGGLPDTQYF
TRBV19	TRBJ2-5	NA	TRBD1	TGTGCCAGTAGTCAGGGGGTAGAGACCCAGTACTTC	CASSQGVETQYF
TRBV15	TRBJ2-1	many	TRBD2	TGTGCCACCAGCAGAGAGAGCGGGGGGGCCTACAATGAGCAGTTCTTC	CATSRESGGAYNEQFF
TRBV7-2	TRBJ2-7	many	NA	TGTGCCAGCAGCTCACGGACCCTAGACTACGAGCAGTACTTC	CASSSRTLDYEQYF
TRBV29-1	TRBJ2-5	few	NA	TGCAGCGTTGAGGAGGGTGGTCCTGGGGTGTACTTC	CSVEEGGPGVYF
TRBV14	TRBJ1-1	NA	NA	TGTGCCAGCAGCCAAGAACAGAAAACTGAAGCTTTCTTT	CASSQEQKTEAFF
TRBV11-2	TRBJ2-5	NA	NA	TGTGCCAGCAGCTTAGGTTTGGTGGTTCAAGAGACCCAGTACTTC	CASSLGLVVQETQYF
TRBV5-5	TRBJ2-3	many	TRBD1	TGTGCCAAATGGACAGGGATCACAGATACGCAGTATTTT	CAKWTGITDTQYF
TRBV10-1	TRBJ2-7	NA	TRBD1	TGCGCCAGCAGTGAGTTGGGACAGGGGCCGTCCATCGTGCAGTACTTC	CASSELGQGPSIVQYF
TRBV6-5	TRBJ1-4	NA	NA	TGTGCCAGCAGTTACTCGACGGCGGGGAAACTGTTTTTT	CASSYSTAGKLFF
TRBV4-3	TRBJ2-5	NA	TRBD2	TGCGCCAGCAGCCAAGATGGTCGGGGGGGCCCTCCGGAGACCCAGTACTTC	CASSQDGRGGPPETQYF
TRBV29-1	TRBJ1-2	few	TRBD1	TGCAGCGAGGGGACAGAGTATGGCTACACCTTC	CSEGTEYGYTF
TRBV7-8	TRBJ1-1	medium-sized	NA	TGTGCCAGCAGCTCCTACAGCGTAAAACCTGAAGCTTTCTTT	CASSSYSVKPEAFF
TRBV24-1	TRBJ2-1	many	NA	TGTGCCACCAGTGATCCTGGTTCCGGCGTGGCTGAGCAGTTCTTC	CATSDPGSGVAEQFF
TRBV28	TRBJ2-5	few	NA	TGTGCCAGCAGATTTGGGAAAGAGACCCAGTACTTC	CASRFGKETQYF
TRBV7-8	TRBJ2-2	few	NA	TGTGCCAGCAGCTTAGACTGGGGCACCGGGGAGCTGTTTTTT	CASSLDWGTGELFF
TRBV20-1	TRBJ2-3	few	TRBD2	TGCAGTGCTACCGCTAGGCGGGGGGACACAGATACGCAGTATTTT	CSATARRGDTDTQYF
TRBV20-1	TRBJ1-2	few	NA	TGCAGTGCTAGAGGAGTTTATGGCTACACCTTC	CSARGVYGYTF
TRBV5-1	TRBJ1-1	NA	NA	TGCGCCAGCAGCTTGGGGACCGGGGTCACTGAAGCTTTCTTT	CASSLGTGVTEAFF
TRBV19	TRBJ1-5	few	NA	TGTGCCAGTAGCGAGGGAAGGGGAGGGGAGCCCCAGCATTTT	CASSEGRGGEPQHF
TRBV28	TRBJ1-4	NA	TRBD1	TGTGCCAGCAAACCCGGGACAGGGAATGAAAAACTGTTTTTT	CASKPGTGNEKLFF
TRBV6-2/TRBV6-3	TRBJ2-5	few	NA	TGTGCCAGCAGTTACCGAGTGGTCGATCAAGAGACCCAGTACTTC	CASSYRVVDQETQYF
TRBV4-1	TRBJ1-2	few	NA	TGCGCCAGCAGCCAACTGTTGGGGGACTATGGCTACACCTTC	CASSQLLGDYGYTF
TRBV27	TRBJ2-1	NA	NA	TGTGCCAGCAGTTCCCTTCGGGGGGCCCAGACCTACAATGAGCAGTTCTTC	CASSSLRGAQTYNEQFF
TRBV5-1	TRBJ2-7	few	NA	TGCGCCAGCAGCTTACGGGGGAGGCAGTACTTC	CASSLRGRQYF
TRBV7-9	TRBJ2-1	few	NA	TGTGCCAGCAGCCCGGGGACGGTGGGTGAGCAGTTCTTC	CASSPGTVGEQFF
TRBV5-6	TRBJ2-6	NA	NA	TGTGCCAGCAGCACGGGGGACGCCAGCTCTGGGGCCAACGTCCTGACTTTC	CASSTGDASSGANVLTF
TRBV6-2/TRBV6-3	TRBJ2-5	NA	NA	TGTGCCAGCAGTCCCCCCCAGGGGCGGACCCAGTACTTC	CASSPPQGRTQYF
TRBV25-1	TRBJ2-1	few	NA	TGTGCCAGCCAAAACTCTGGAGGGTACAATGAGCAGTTCTTC	CASQNSGGYNEQFF
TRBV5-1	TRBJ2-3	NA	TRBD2	TGCGCCAGCAGCCCCGGGACTAGCGGGGGGATCGCAGATACGCAGTATTTT	CASSPGTSGGIADTQYF
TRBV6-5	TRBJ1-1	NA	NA	TGTGCCAGCAGTTACTATCAAGGGCGCGGTGAAGCTTTCTTT	CASSYYQGRGEAFF
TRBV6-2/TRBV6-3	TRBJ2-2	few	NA	TGTGCCAGCGAACGAGCACAGGAATACACCGGGGAGCTGTTTTTT	CASERAQEYTGELFF
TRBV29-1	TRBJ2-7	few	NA	TGCAGCGTTGCACGGGGGGCCCGGACTGAACAGTACTTC	CSVARGARTEQYF
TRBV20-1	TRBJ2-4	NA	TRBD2	TGCAGTGCTACTCTCACGGCGTCATGGGGCGGGGGAAACATTCAGTACTTC	CSATLTASWGGGNIQYF